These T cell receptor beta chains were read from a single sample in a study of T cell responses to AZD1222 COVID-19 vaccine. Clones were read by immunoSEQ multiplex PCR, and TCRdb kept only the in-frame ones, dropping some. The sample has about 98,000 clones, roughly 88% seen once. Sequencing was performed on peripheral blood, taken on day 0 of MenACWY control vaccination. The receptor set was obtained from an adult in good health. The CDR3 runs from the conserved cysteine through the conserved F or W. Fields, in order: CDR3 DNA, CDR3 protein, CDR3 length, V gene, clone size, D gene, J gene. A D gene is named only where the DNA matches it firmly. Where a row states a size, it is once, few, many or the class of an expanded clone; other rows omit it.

CDR3 DNA: TGTGCCAGCAGGGACCCCGCTAACAATGAGCAGTTCTTC
CDR3 protein: CASRDPANNEQFF
CDR3 length: 13
V gene: TRBV5-4
clone size: few
D gene: NA
J gene: TRBJ2-1

CDR3 DNA: TGTGCCAGCTCCGAGGACCAGGGGAACGCAGATACGCAGTATTTT
CDR3 protein: CASSEDQGNADTQYF
CDR3 length: 15
V gene: TRBV18
clone size: NA
D gene: NA
J gene: TRBJ2-3

CDR3 DNA: TGTGCCAGCAGACAGACTGGGAGCAATCAGCCCCAGCATTTT
CDR3 protein: CASRQTGSNQPQHF
CDR3 length: 14
V gene: TRBV6-5
clone size: NA
D gene: NA
J gene: TRBJ1-5

CDR3 DNA: TGTGCCAGCAGTCGGACAAGCGTTAGCAATCAGCCCCAGCATTTT
CDR3 protein: CASSRTSVSNQPQHF
CDR3 length: 15
V gene: TRBV6-5
clone size: NA
D gene: NA
J gene: TRBJ1-5

CDR3 DNA: TGTGCCAGCTCACGGGGCGAATCCCCGGGCACTGAAGCTTTCTTT
CDR3 protein: CASSRGESPGTEAFF
CDR3 length: 15
V gene: TRBV18
clone size: NA
D gene: NA
J gene: TRBJ1-1

CDR3 DNA: TGTGCCAGCAGCCAAGACACTGAAGCTTTCTTT
CDR3 protein: CASSQDTEAFF
CDR3 length: 11
V gene: TRBV14
clone size: NA
D gene: NA
J gene: TRBJ1-1

CDR3 DNA: TGTGCCAGCAGCCGGACAGGGGATTACCACGAGCAGTACTTC
CDR3 protein: CASSRTGDYHEQYF
CDR3 length: 14
V gene: TRBV4-2
clone size: NA
D gene: TRBD1
J gene: TRBJ2-7

CDR3 DNA: TGTGCCAGCAGCCGGGCGAGCGGGGGTTTAGATACGCAGTATTTT
CDR3 protein: CASSRASGGLDTQYF
CDR3 length: 15
V gene: TRBV7-3
clone size: NA
D gene: TRBD2
J gene: TRBJ2-3

CDR3 DNA: TGTGCCAGCAGTTTGACAGGGCTGCGTGAGAGGAGCAATCAGCCCCAGCATTTT
CDR3 protein: CASSLTGLRERSNQPQHF
CDR3 length: 18
V gene: TRBV28
clone size: NA
D gene: TRBD1
J gene: TRBJ1-5

CDR3 DNA: TGTGCCAGTAGTATAGCGCCCAGTCCGCACAATGAGCAGTTCTTC
CDR3 protein: CASSIAPSPHNEQFF
CDR3 length: 15
V gene: TRBV19
clone size: NA
D gene: NA
J gene: TRBJ2-1

CDR3 DNA: TGTGCCAGCAGTTCAGGGGCAGTCAATCAGCCCCAGCATTTT
CDR3 protein: CASSSGAVNQPQHF
CDR3 length: 14
V gene: TRBV2
clone size: NA
D gene: NA
J gene: TRBJ1-5

CDR3 DNA: TGCGCCAGCAGCCAAGCGACAGGGGACAATTCACCCCTCCACTTT
CDR3 protein: CASSQATGDNSPLHF
CDR3 length: 15
V gene: TRBV4-3
clone size: NA
D gene: TRBD1
J gene: TRBJ1-6

CDR3 DNA: TGTGCCAGCAGAGTAAATTTAGGTTCATACAATGAGCAGTTCTTC
CDR3 protein: CASRVNLGSYNEQFF
CDR3 length: 15
V gene: TRBV6-5
clone size: medium-sized
D gene: NA
J gene: TRBJ2-1

CDR3 DNA: TGTGCCAGTAGTACGACAGGGCCGAATCAGCCCCAGCATTTT
CDR3 protein: CASSTTGPNQPQHF
CDR3 length: 14
V gene: TRBV19
clone size: NA
D gene: TRBD1
J gene: TRBJ1-5

CDR3 DNA: TGTGCCAGTAGTTCAGACAGGGGCCAAGAGACCCAGTACTTC
CDR3 protein: CASSSDRGQETQYF
CDR3 length: 14
V gene: TRBV19
clone size: NA
D gene: TRBD1
J gene: TRBJ2-5

CDR3 DNA: TGTGCCAGCAGCTCCGGCCCTGGCAGGGTAGGGGGCTACACCTTC
CDR3 protein: CASSSGPGRVGGYTF
CDR3 length: 15
V gene: TRBV28
clone size: NA
D gene: NA
J gene: TRBJ1-2

CDR3 DNA: TGTGCCAGCACCTTGGGACAGGGAAATCAGCCCCAGCATTTT
CDR3 protein: CASTLGQGNQPQHF
CDR3 length: 14
V gene: TRBV7-2
clone size: NA
D gene: TRBD1
J gene: TRBJ1-5

CDR3 DNA: TGCGCCAGCAGCTTGGAGGTACTAAACACCGGGGAGCTGTTTTTT
CDR3 protein: CASSLEVLNTGELFF
CDR3 length: 15
V gene: TRBV5-1
clone size: few
D gene: NA
J gene: TRBJ2-2

CDR3 DNA: TGTGCCTGGACCTCGACAGGGGCTGGCTACACCTTC
CDR3 protein: CAWTSTGAGYTF
CDR3 length: 12
V gene: TRBV30
clone size: NA
D gene: TRBD1
J gene: TRBJ1-2

CDR3 DNA: TGTGCCAGCAGTGGTAAAATTAACCAACAGGGAGGCTACACCTTC
CDR3 protein: CASSGKINQQGGYTF
CDR3 length: 15
V gene: TRBV2
clone size: NA
D gene: NA
J gene: TRBJ1-2

CDR3 DNA: TGTGCCAGCAAGTGGGCAGGGGGCGGATCACCCCTCCACTTT
CDR3 protein: CASKWAGGGSPLHF
CDR3 length: 14
V gene: TRBV6-5
clone size: NA
D gene: TRBD1
J gene: TRBJ1-6

CDR3 DNA: TGTGCCAGCAGTTATGGGGGTCGGGACACTGAAGCTTTCTTT
CDR3 protein: CASSYGGRDTEAFF
CDR3 length: 14
V gene: TRBV6-1
clone size: NA
D gene: NA
J gene: TRBJ1-1

CDR3 DNA: TGTGCCAGCAGCGCGGGGACAGGGTATTACGAGCAGTACTTC
CDR3 protein: CASSAGTGYYEQYF
CDR3 length: 14
V gene: TRBV4-2
clone size: NA
D gene: TRBD1
J gene: TRBJ2-7

CDR3 DNA: TGTGCCGCAAAGTCAGGGAGCACAGATACGCAGTATTTT
CDR3 protein: CAAKSGSTDTQYF
CDR3 length: 13
V gene: TRBV19
clone size: NA
D gene: NA
J gene: TRBJ2-3

CDR3 DNA: TGTGCCACCAGTGGGGACAGGGCGGAAAAACTGTTTTTT
CDR3 protein: CATSGDRAEKLFF
CDR3 length: 13
V gene: TRBV24-1
clone size: NA
D gene: TRBD1
J gene: TRBJ1-4

CDR3 DNA: TGTGCCAGCAGCTCCCCGGACAGAGACTATGGCTACACCTTC
CDR3 protein: CASSSPDRDYGYTF
CDR3 length: 14
V gene: TRBV5-4
clone size: NA
D gene: NA
J gene: TRBJ1-2

CDR3 DNA: TGTGCCAGCAGCTTTGATGAGACCCAGTACTTC
CDR3 protein: CASSFDETQYF
CDR3 length: 11
V gene: TRBV5-4
clone size: NA
D gene: NA
J gene: TRBJ2-5

CDR3 DNA: TGTGCCAGTAGTCGGGAGGGGAGGACAGATACGCAGTATTTT
CDR3 protein: CASSREGRTDTQYF
CDR3 length: 14
V gene: TRBV19
clone size: NA
D gene: TRBD2
J gene: TRBJ2-3

CDR3 DNA: TGCGCCAGCAGCTTGTCACCCCTCTCTGGGGCCAACGTCCTGACTTTC
CDR3 protein: CASSLSPLSGANVLTF
CDR3 length: 16
V gene: TRBV5-1
clone size: NA
D gene: NA
J gene: TRBJ2-6

CDR3 DNA: TGTGCCAGCAGCCAAGCGACAGGGAGAAGCTCCTATAATTCACCCCTCCACTTT
CDR3 protein: CASSQATGRSSYNSPLHF
CDR3 length: 18
V gene: TRBV3-1/TRBV3-2
clone size: NA
D gene: TRBD1
J gene: TRBJ1-6

CDR3 DNA: TGTGCCAGCAGCGTAGCCCCTCCAGTGAGCTCTGGAAACACCATATATTTT
CDR3 protein: CASSVAPPVSSGNTIYF
CDR3 length: 17
V gene: TRBV9
clone size: NA
D gene: NA
J gene: TRBJ1-3

CDR3 DNA: TGTGCCAGCAGCTTAACCGACTACGAGCAGTACTTC
CDR3 protein: CASSLTDYEQYF
CDR3 length: 12
V gene: TRBV7-6
clone size: NA
D gene: NA
J gene: TRBJ2-7

CDR3 DNA: TGTGCCAGCAGTGTCTTAGGAGGGGGAGACTCACCCCTCCACTTT
CDR3 protein: CASSVLGGGDSPLHF
CDR3 length: 15
V gene: TRBV2
clone size: once
D gene: NA
J gene: TRBJ1-6

CDR3 DNA: TGCGCCAGCAGCCAAGATCTTAGCGGGGGGGCCGAAGATACGCAGTATTTT
CDR3 protein: CASSQDLSGGAEDTQYF
CDR3 length: 17
V gene: TRBV4-3
clone size: NA
D gene: TRBD2
J gene: TRBJ2-3